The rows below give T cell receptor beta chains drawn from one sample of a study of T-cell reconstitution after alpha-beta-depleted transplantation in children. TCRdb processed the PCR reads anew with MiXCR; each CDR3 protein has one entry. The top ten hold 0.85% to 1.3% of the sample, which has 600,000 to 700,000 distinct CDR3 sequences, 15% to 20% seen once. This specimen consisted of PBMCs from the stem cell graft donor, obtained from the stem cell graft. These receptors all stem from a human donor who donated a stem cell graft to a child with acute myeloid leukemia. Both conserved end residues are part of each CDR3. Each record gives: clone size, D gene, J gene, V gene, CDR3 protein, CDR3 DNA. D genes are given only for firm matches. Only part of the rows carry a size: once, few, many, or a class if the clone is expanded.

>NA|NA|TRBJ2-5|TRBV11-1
CASRRGLAQETQYF
TGTGCCAGCAGAAGGGGTCTCGCTCAAGAGACCCAGTACTTC
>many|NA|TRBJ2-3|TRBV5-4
CASSSNTDTQYF
TGTGCCAGCAGCTCGAACACAGATACGCAGTATTTT
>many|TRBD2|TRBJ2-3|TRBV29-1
CSVEGRSSGGATDTQYF
TGCAGCGTTGAAGGCAGGTCTAGCGGGGGGGCCACAGATACGCAGTATTTT
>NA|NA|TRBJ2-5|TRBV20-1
CSARDRTWEPGPQYF
TGCAGTGCTAGAGACCGTACATGGGAGCCCGGGCCCCAGTACTTC
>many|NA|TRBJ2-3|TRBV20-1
CSASSGGTSTDTQYF
TGCAGTGCTAGCTCGGGGGGCACTAGCACAGATACGCAGTATTTT
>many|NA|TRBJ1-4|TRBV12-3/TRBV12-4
CASSFDEKLFF
TGTGCCAGCAGTTTTGATGAAAAACTGTTTTTT
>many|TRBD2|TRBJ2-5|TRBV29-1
CSCSSGGYQETQYF
TGCAGCTGTTCTAGCGGGGGATACCAAGAGACCCAGTACTTC
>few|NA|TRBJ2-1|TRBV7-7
CASSLSPVSNEQFF
TGTGCCAGCAGCTTAAGTCCGGTAAGCAATGAGCAGTTCTTC
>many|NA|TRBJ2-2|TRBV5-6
CASSRWTVANTGELFF
TGTGCCAGCAGCCGGTGGACTGTCGCGAACACCGGGGAGCTGTTTTTT
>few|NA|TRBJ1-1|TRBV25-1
CASSPGWDADTEAFF
TGTGCCAGCAGCCCGGGGTGGGACGCTGACACTGAAGCTTTCTTT
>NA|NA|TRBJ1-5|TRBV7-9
CASSQVNSNQPQHF
TGTGCCAGCAGCCAGGTAAATAGCAATCAGCCCCAGCATTTT
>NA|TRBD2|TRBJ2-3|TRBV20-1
CSARVAGAVTQYF
TGCAGTGCTAGAGTAGCGGGGGCGGTTACGCAGTATTTT
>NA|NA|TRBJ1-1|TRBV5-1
CASSLAEGGMTEAFF
TGCGCCAGCAGCTTGGCCGAGGGGGGAATGACTGAAGCTTTCTTT
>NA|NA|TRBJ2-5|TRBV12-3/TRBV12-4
CASSARQIQETQYF
TGTGCCAGCAGCGCCAGACAGATACAAGAGACCCAGTACTTC
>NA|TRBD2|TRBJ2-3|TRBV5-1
CAGLAGTDTQYF
TGCGCCGGACTAGCGGGAACAGATACGCAGTATTTT
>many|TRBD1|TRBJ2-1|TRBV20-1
CSARRGTGYNEQFF
TGCAGTGCTAGACGGGGGACAGGTTACAATGAGCAGTTCTTC
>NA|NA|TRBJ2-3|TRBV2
CASNPTGRLNRDTQYF
TGTGCCAGCAACCCCACAGGCCGCCTGAATCGTGATACGCAGTATTTT
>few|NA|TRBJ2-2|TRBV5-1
CASSFLGVSNANTGELFF
TGCGCCAGCAGCTTTTTGGGGGTTAGCAACGCGAACACCGGGGAGCTGTTTTTT
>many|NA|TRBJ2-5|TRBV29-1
CSVANKVKQETQYF
TGCAGCGTTGCGAACAAGGTCAAACAAGAGACCCAGTACTTC
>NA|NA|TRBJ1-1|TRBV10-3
CAIRGTPKLVFF
TGTGCCATCAGAGGTACACCTAAGTTGGTTTTCTTT
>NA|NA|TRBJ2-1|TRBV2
CASSGQGLGSYNEQFF
TGTGCCAGCAGTGGACAGGGACTTGGCTCCTACAATGAGCAGTTCTTC
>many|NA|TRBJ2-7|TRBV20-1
CSASRLSSYEQYF
TGCAGTGCTAGCAGACTATCCTCCTACGAGCAGTACTTC
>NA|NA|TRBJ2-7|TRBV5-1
CASSSVKEGAYEQYF
TGCGCCAGCAGCTCCGTAAAGGAGGGCGCCTACGAGCAGTACTTC
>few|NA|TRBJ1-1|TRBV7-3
CASSLNPPTSSTEAFF
TGTGCCAGCAGCTTAAACCCCCCCACAAGCAGCACTGAAGCTTTCTTT